Listed here are 21 T cell receptor beta chains from one sample, sequenced in a study of T cell repertoires in cytomegalovirus infection. Each CDR3 protein is one row after TCRdb ran MiXCR on the reads. The profile covers 200,000 to 300,000 distinct CDR3 sequences, with 9% to 15% appearing a single time and 1.5% to 2% taken by the ten largest. The specimen sequenced was PBMCs. The receptors stem from a human donor in good health (CMV status not recorded). Some clones in this sample may be carry-over from other donors' samples.

Only a few counts were recorded for this clonotype. This chain uses TRBV5-4 with TRBJ1-1; D gene ambiguous. This CDR3 has 14 amino acids. CDR1 is SGHNT, CDR2 YYREEE, per germline (reference sequence). Deletions cut 1 base from V and 4 bases from J, with 11 bases between. CDR3 sequence (DNA): TGTGCCAGCAGCTTGCCCCGGCAGCCCACTGAAGCTTTCTTT. It encodes CASSLPRQPTEAFF.

The chain employs TRBV20-1 and TRBJ1-2, with 7 nucleotides matching TRBD1. The V and J ends lost 5 bases and 4 bases, in that order; junction bases with no gene match: 7. The CDR3 sequence is 13 residues long. Looked up from germline, CDR1 is DFQATT and CDR2 is SNEGSKA (reference sequence). Here the CDR3 reads CSAVDREGYGYTF. DNA of the CDR3: TGCAGTGCTGTAGACAGGGAGGGCTATGGCTACACCTTC.

Remarks on this clonotype: One junction end does not reproduce the germline sequence, and a read error may be involved. This chain links TRBV29-1 with TRBJ2-2, with 7 bases aligning to TRBD1. The V gene's germline CDR1 is SQVTM and CDR2 ANQGSEA. CDR3 length equals 14 residues. CDR3 protein: CSVEGGINTGELFF. CDR3 coding DNA: TGCAGCGTCGAAGGGGGCATTAACACCGGGGAGCTGTTTTTT.

The chain has TRBV14 and TRBJ1-2; D is unclear. This CDR3 has 15 residues. Per germline, CDR1 SGHDN and CDR2 FVKESK. The V end was cut by 0 bases, the J end by 3 bases, with 11 bases between. CDR3 sequence (DNA): TGTGCCAGCAGCCAAGACCTACAGCCTCACTATGGCTACACCTTC. This codes for CASSQDLQPHYGYTF. The entire variable domain, with the rest obtained from reference TRBV14 and TRBJ1-2, is as follows: EAGVTQFPSHSVIEKGQTVTLRCDPISGHDNLYWYRRVMGKEIKFLLHFVKESKQDESGMPNNRFLAERTGGTYSTLKVQPAELEDSGVYFCASSQDLQPHYGYTFGSGTRLTVV.

This clonotype was found many times. The chain links TRBV11-2 to TRBJ1-5; 9 bases map to TRBD1. Germline-derived CDR1 and CDR2 are SGHAT and FQNNGV. This CDR3 is 14 amino acids long. Trimming removed 3 bases from V and 4 bases from J; junction bases left unmatched: 1. The CDR3: CASSLGTGNQPQHF. CDR3 bases: TGTGCCAGCAGCTTGGGGACAGGGAATCAGCCCCAGCATTTT.

This clonotype was observed at least ten times. The chain couples TRBV7-2 to TRBJ2-1; D is perhaps TRBD2 (6 bases). CDR1 SGHTA and CDR2 FQGNSA come from the germline V gene. Trimming pared 8 bases from V and 10 bases from J, leaving 24 bases between. This CDR3 spans 15 amino acids. This CDR3 is CASHNPPWGDFEQFF. The CDR3 DNA is TGTGCCAGCCATAACCCGCCGTGGGGGGATTTCGAGCAGTTCTTC.

This clonotype was observed many times. The chain carries TRBV14 and TRBJ1-1; no clear D. CDR1 is SGHDN, CDR2 FVKESK, per germline. The length of the CDR3 is 12 residues. V was trimmed by 0 bases and J by 11 bases, leaving 10 bases between them. CDR3 amino acids: CASSQERNKAFF. In DNA form, the CDR3 reads TGTGCCAGCAGCCAAGAGAGGAACAAGGCTTTCTTT.

This clonotype was detected ten times or more. CDR3 loop: CAGGAVTFSYNEQFF. The CDR3 DNA sequence: TGTGCCGGGGGGGCAGTCACTTTCTCCTACAATGAGCAGTTCTTC. The gene calls are TRBV7-2 and TRBJ2-1; TRBD2 might be the D (7 bases). V lost 11 bases and J lost 0, with 17 bases in between. CDR1 is SGHTA and CDR2 is FQGNSA in the germline V gene. This CDR3 region has 15 residues.

This clonotype was detected many times. V is TRBV27 and J is TRBJ2-1; no definite D call. CDR1 and CDR2 (germline): MNHEY, SMNVEV (reference sequence). V lost 5 bases, J lost 6 bases, and 11 bases lay in between. This CDR3 has 13 residues. CDR3 amino acids: CASSQRSTNEQFF. The CDR3 DNA sequence: TGTGCCAGCAGTCAACGATCTACCAATGAGCAGTTCTTC.

The chain couples TRBV28 to TRBJ1-2; D is unclear. The V end was cut by 3 bases, the J end by 7 bases, with 6 bases between. Germline V gene lookup returns CDR1 MDHEN and CDR2 SYDVKM. The CDR3 totals 11 residues. CDR3 DNA sequence: TGTGCCAGCAGTTTTTTGGCTGGCTACACCTTC. Its protein product is CASSFLAGYTF.

Comments on this clonotype: Given a much more abundant clone one base away, this may be a read error. This chain uses TRBV14 with TRBJ1-3; D uncertain. V lost 5 bases and J lost 0, with 8 bases in between. The CDR3 consists of 14 residues. Germline lookup yields CDR1 SGHDN and CDR2 FVKESK. The CDR3 sequence: CASSLHSSGNTIYF. CDR3 DNA: TGTGCCAGCAGCTTACATAGCTCTGGAAACACCATATATTTT.

Only a few counts were recorded for this clonotype. This chain links TRBV27 with TRBJ2-3, with D tentatively TRBD1 (6 bases). Between the trimmed V and J ends, which lost 0 bases and 4 bases, there was a span of 11 bases. Germline CDR1 and CDR2: MNHEY and SMNVEV (reference sequence). There are 15 residues in the CDR3. CDR3 bases: TGTGCCAGCAGTTTATCCCACAGGGATCCAGATACGCAGTATTTT. Protein sequence: CASSLSHRDPDTQYF.

This clonotype was observed many times. The chain couples TRBV7-8 to TRBJ2-4, with D unclear. V lost 4 bases, J lost 1 base, and 14 bases lay in between. From germline, CDR1 is SGHVS and CDR2 FQNEAQ. CDR3 length equals 16 residues. This chain's CDR3 is CASSSRPERAKNIQYF. The CDR3 DNA is TGTGCCAGCAGCTCCCGCCCAGAGAGGGCCAAAAACATTCAGTACTTC.

The chain combines TRBV5-4 with TRBJ2-5; 14 bases line up with TRBD2. CDR1 is SGHNT, CDR2 YYREEE, per germline (reference sequence). CDR3 length equals 16 residues. After removal of 5 bases from V and 7 bases from J, the junction contained 10 bases not matched to a gene. In DNA form, the CDR3 reads TGTGCCAGCAGACCGACTAGCGGGAGGGCCGCGGGGACCCAGTACTTC. This gives the protein CASRPTSGRAAGTQYF.

On this clonotype itself: This could be a read error, since a much larger clone is one nucleotide away. The J gene is TRBJ2-1, the V gene TRBV6-1; no reliable D call. The CDR3 runs to 15 residues. Per the germline V gene, CDR1 is MNHNS and CDR2 is SASEGT. The DNA for the CDR3 is TGTGCCAGCAGTGAAGTTGCGATTCCCTACTATGAGCAGTTCTTC. Residues: CASSEVAIPYYEQFF.

This clonotype was counted a few times. The chain employs TRBV5-5 and TRBJ1-5, with 7 bases that match TRBD1. CDR3 length: 15 residues. CDR1 SGHKS and CDR2 YYEKEE come from the germline V gene (reference sequence). Trimming took 3 bases from V and 3 from J; bases not matched to a gene: 6. The CDR3 spells CASSSLTGPNQPQHF. The CDR3 DNA sequence: TGTGCCAGCAGCTCCCTGACAGGGCCCAATCAGCCCCAGCATTTT.

This clonotype appeared many times. The rearrangement links TRBV7-2 to TRBJ1-3, with D hard to call. CDR3 length equals 15 residues. CDR1 and CDR2 from the germline V gene are SGHTA and FQGNSA. With 5 bases removed from V and 0 bases from J, the gap between germline ends came to 11 bases. The CDR3 protein is CASSRDVGSGNTIYF. As DNA, the CDR3 is TGTGCCAGCAGCCGGGATGTTGGCTCTGGAAACACCATATATTTT.

This clonotype was observed at least ten times. The chain carries TRBV4-3 and TRBJ2-7; D unresolved. Germline CDR1 reads LGHNA; CDR2 reads YSLEER. Deletions cut 4 bases from V and 6 bases from J, with 13 bases between. The CDR3 is 13 amino acids. CDR3 coding DNA: TGCGCCAGCAGCCCAGGCCCGGCCCGCGAGCAGTACTTC. Its translation is CASSPGPAREQYF.

In this sample, this clonotype turned up a few times. Lacking the conserved final phenylalanine or tryptophan, this CDR3 likely reflects a read error. It is unclear where the CDR3 begins or ends on the DNA, so no DNA is shown, and the CDR3 is as TCRdb lists it. The V and J genes are TRBV29-1 and TRBJ2-7; the listed D gene, TRBD1, was not tested against the DNA. CDR1 is SQVTM, CDR2 ANQGSEA, per germline. The length of the CDR3 is 10 amino acids, counting both ends. CDR3 sequence reads: CSVEAAREVS.

This clonotype was counted a few times. The chain carries TRBV25-1 and TRBJ1-1; possible D gene TRBD1, 5 bases. Germline loops: CDR1 MGHDK, CDR2 SYGVNS. The V end was cut by 5 bases, the J end by 3 bases, with 16 bases between. This CDR3 region has 15 residues. Here the CDR3 reads CASSFTGGRDTEAFF. The DNA of the CDR3 is TGTGCCAGCAGTTTTACCGGAGGCAGGGACACTGAAGCTTTCTTT. The variable domain in full, with the rest retrieved from reference TRBV25-1 and TRBJ1-1, is EADIYQTPRYLVIGTGKKITLECSQTMGHDKMYWYQQDPGMELHLIHYSYGVNSTEKGDLSSESTVSRIRTEHFPLTLESARPSHTSQYLCASSFTGGRDTEAFFGQGTRLTVV.

This clonotype was seen repeatedly, ten times or more. The rearrangement links TRBV7-9 to TRBJ2-5; D is perhaps TRBD1 (7 bases). Germline values: CDR1 SEHNR, CDR2 FQNEAQ (reference sequence). Deletions cut 5 bases from V and 4 bases from J, with 17 bases between. The CDR3 length is 15 residues. The CDR3: CASSPLGGGVETQYF. The CDR3, as DNA: TGTGCCAGCAGCCCCCTCGGAGGGGGCGTAGAGACCCAGTACTTC.